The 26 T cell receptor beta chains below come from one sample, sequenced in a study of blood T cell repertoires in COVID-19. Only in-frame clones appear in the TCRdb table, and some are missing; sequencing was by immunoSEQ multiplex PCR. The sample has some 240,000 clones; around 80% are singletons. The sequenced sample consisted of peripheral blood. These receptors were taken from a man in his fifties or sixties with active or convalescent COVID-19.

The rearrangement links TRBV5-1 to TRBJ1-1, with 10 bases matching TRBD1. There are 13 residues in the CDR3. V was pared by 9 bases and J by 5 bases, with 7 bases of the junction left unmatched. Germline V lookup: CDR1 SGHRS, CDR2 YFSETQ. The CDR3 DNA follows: TGCGCCACAAGACAGGGGGCCAGGACTGAAGCTTTCTTT. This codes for CATRQGARTEAFF.

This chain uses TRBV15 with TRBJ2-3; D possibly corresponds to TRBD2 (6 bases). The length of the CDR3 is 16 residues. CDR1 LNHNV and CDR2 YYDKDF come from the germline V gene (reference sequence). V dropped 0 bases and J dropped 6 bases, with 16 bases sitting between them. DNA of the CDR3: TGTGCCACCAGCAGAGATAGCGGCGGGGTGGCGGATACGCAGTATTTT. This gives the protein CATSRDSGGVADTQYF.

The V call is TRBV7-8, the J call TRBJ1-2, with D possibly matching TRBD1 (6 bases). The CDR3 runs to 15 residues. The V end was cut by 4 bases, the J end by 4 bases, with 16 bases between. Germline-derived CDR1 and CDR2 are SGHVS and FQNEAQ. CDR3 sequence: CASSSSTGRGYGYTF. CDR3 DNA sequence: TGTGCCAGCAGCTCGTCCACAGGGAGAGGCTATGGCTACACCTTC.

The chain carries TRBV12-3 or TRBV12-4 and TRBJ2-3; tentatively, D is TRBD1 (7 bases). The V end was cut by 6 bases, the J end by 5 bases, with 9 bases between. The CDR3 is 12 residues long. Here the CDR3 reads CASSRGEDTQYF. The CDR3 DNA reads TGTGCCAGCAGCAGGGGGGAAGATACGCAGTATTTT.

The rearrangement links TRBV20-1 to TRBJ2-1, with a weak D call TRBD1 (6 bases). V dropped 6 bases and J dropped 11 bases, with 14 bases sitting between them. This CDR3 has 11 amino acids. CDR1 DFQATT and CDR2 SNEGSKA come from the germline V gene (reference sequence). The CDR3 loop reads CSARSTGKQFF. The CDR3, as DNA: TGCAGTGCCAGAAGTACAGGGAAGCAGTTCTTC.

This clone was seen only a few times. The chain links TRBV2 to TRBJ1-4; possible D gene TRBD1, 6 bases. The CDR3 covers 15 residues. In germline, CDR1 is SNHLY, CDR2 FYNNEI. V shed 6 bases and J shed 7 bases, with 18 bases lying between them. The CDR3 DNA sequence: TGTGCCAGCAGCCCTGGGGGGGCAGCGATTGAAAAACTGTTTTTT. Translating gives CASSPGGAAIEKLFF.

CDR3 sequence: CASSPGAKETQYF. The CDR3 DNA is TGTGCCAGCTCACCGGGGGCGAAAGAGACCCAGTACTTC. The chain combines TRBV18 with TRBJ2-5; possible D gene TRBD1, 6 bases. In germline, CDR1 is KGHSH, CDR2 LQKENI. CDR3 size: 13 residues. The germline V and J ends were trimmed by 3 bases and 3 bases, with 8 bases remaining between them.

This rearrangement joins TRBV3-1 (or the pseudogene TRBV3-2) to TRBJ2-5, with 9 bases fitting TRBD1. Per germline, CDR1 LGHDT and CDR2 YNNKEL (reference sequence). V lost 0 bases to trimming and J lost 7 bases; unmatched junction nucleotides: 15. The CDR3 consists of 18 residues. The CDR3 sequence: CASSQDVPGTGIKGTQYF. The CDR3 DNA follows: TGTGCCAGCAGCCAAGACGTACCCGGGACAGGGATCAAGGGGACCCAGTACTTC.

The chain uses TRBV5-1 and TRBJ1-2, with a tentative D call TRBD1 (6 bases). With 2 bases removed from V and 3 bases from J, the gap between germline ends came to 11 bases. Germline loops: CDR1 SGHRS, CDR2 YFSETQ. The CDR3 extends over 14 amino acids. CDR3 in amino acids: CASSFDRTYYGYTF. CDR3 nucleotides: TGCGCCAGCAGCTTTGACAGGACGTACTATGGCTACACCTTC. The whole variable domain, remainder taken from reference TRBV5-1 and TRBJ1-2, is KAGVTQTPRYLIKTRGQQVTLSCSPISGHRSVSWYQQTPGQGLQFLFEYFSETQRNKGNFPGRFSGRQFSNSRSEMNVSTLELGDSALYLCASSFDRTYYGYTFGSGTRLTVV.

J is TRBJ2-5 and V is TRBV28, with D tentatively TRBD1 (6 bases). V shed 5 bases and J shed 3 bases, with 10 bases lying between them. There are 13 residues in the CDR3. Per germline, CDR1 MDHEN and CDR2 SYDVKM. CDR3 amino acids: CASSPRQEETQYF. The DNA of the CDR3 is TGTGCCAGCAGTCCTCGACAGGAAGAGACCCAGTACTTC.

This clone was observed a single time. Here the CDR3 reads CASSLTSGSTGELFF. CDR3 bases: TGTGCCAGCAGTCTGACTAGCGGATCCACCGGGGAGCTGTTTTTT. The chain couples TRBV6-6 to TRBJ2-2; 9 bases map to TRBD2. CDR1 MNHNY and CDR2 SVGAGI come from the germline V gene (reference sequence). The CDR3 consists of 15 residues. V shed 5 bases, J shed 4 bases, and the junction held 5 bases outside the gene matches.

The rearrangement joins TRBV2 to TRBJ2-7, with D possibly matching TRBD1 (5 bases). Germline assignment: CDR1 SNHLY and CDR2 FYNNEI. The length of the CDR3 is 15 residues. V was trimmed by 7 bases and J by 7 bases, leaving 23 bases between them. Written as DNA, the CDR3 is TGTGCCAGCAATAAGGGGTCTAGGTCCCTTACGGAGCAGTACTTC. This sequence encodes CASNKGSRSLTEQYF.

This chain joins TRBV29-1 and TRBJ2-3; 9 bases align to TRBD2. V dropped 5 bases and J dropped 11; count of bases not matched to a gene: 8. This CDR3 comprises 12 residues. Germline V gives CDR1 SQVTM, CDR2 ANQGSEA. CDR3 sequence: CSVPAGGLGQYF. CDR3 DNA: TGCAGCGTTCCCGCGGGGGGGCTCGGGCAGTATTTT.

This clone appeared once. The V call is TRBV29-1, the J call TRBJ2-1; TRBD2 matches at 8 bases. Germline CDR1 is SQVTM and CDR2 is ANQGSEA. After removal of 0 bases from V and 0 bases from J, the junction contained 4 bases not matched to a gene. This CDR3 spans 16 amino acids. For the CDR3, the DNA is TGCAGCGTTGAAGATCATGCGGGGGGCTCCTACAATGAGCAGTTCTTC. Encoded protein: CSVEDHAGGSYNEQFF.

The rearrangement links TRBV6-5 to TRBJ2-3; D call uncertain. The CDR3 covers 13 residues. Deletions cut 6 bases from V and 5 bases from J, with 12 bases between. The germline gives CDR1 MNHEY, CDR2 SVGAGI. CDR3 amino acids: CASSPTPGDTQYF. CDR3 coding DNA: TGTGCCAGCAGCCCCACCCCGGGAGATACGCAGTATTTT.

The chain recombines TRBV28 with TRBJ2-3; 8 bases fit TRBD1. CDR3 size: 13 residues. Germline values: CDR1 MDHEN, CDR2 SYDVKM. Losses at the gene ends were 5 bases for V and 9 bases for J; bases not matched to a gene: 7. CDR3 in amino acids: CASSIRSGGTQYF. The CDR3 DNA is TGTGCCAGCAGTATACGTTCAGGGGGCACGCAGTATTTT.

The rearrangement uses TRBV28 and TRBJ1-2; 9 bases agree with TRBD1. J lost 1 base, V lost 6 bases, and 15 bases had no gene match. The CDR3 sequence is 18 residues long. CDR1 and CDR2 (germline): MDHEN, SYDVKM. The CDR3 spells CASSYTTDRGFSNYGYTF. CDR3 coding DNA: TGTGCCAGCAGCTATACAACGGACAGGGGCTTTAGTAACTATGGCTACACCTTC.

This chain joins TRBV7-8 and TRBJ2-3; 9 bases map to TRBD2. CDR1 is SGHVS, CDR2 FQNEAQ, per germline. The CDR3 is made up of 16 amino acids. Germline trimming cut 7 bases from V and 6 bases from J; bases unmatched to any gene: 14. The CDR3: CASNPWGGGAVDTQYF. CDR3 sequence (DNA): TGTGCCAGCAACCCGTGGGGCGGGGGGGCCGTTGATACGCAGTATTTT.

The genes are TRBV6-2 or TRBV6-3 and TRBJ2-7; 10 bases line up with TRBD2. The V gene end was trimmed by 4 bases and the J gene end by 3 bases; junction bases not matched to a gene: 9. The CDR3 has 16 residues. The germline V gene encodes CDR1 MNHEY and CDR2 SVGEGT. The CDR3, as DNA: TGTGCCAGCAGTTCCCTGACTAGCGGGCACCTCTACGAGCAGTACTTC. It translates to CASSSLTSGHLYEQYF.

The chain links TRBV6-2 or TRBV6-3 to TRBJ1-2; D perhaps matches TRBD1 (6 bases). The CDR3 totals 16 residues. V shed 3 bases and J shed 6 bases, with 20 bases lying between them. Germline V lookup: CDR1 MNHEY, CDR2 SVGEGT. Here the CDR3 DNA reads TGTGCCAGCAGTTATAGAATCGCGCACTCAGGGGATGGCTACACCTTC. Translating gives CASSYRIAHSGDGYTF.

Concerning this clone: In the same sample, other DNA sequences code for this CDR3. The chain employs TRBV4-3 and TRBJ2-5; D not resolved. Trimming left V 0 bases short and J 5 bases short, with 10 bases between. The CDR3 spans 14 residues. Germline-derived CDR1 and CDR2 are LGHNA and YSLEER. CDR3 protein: CASSQDRSGETQYF. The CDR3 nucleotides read TGCGCCAGCAGCCAAGACAGGTCTGGGGAGACCCAGTACTTC.

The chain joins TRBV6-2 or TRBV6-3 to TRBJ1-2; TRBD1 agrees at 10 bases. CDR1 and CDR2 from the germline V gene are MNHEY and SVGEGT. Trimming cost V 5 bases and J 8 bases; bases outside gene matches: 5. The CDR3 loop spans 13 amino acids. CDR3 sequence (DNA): TGTGCCAGCAGTACCGGGACAGGGGTCGGCTACACCTTC. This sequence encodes CASSTGTGVGYTF.

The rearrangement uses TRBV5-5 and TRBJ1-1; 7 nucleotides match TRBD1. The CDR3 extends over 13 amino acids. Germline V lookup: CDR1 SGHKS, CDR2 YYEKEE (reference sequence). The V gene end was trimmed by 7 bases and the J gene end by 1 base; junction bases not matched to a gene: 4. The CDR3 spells CASGGQPNTEAFF. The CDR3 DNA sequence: TGTGCCAGCGGGGGACAGCCGAACACTGAAGCTTTCTTT.

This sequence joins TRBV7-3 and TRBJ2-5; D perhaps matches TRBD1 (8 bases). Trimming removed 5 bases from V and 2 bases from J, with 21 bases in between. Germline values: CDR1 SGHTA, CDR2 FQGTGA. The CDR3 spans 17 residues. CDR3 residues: CASSPSGGGGGQETQYF. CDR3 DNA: TGTGCCAGCAGCCCCTCAGGGGGCGGGGGCGGGCAAGAGACCCAGTACTTC.

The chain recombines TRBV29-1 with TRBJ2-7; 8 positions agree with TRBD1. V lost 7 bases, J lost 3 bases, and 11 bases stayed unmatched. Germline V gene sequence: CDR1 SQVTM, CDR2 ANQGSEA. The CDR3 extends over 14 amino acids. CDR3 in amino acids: CSARRGTGDYEQYF. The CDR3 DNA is TGCAGCGCCAGAAGGGGGACAGGTGACTACGAGCAGTACTTC.

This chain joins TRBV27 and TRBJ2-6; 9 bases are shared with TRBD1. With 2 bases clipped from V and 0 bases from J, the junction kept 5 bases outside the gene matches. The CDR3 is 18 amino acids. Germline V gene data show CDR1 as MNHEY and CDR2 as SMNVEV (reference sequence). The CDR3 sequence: CASSLMGQGTSGANVLTF. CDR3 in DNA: TGTGCCAGCAGTTTAATGGGACAGGGTACCTCTGGGGCCAACGTCCTGACTTTC.